This T cell receptor beta chain was recovered during a study of cytomegalovirus exposure and HLA in healthy donors. Primers: 60 Vbeta forward and 13 Jbeta reverse. Libraries were prepared by immunoSEQ multiplex PCR; TCRdb keeps only in-frame clonotypes and omits some of them. Across around 70,000 clones, the top ten clones capture roughly 3.8% of the sample. Study-level points and caveats: Earlier findings revealed that most TCR beta V segments proved productive either about 87% or about 30% of the time.

A remark on this clone: The antigen remains unidentified.

Trimming took 5 bases from V and 7 from J, leaving 17 bases between them. This CDR3 comprises 15 residues. Germline-derived CDR1 and CDR2 are SGHTA and FQGNSA. This chain links TRBV7-2 with TRBJ1-4; a weak D match, TRBD1 (5 bases). Sequencing was carried out using PBMCs. The sequence was obtained from a female donor in good health and CMV-seropositive. The CDR3 protein is CASSLQGGKGEKLFF. DNA for the CDR3: TGTGCCAGCAGCCTGCAGGGTGGGAAGGGTGAAAAACTGTTTTTT.